This T cell receptor (beta chain) stems from a study of tumor and adjacent non-tumor tissue in lung cancer. In the study overall: There were 11 to 13 adenocarcinoma, 2 squamous cell carcinoma and 1 small cell lung cancer cases.

The template was RNA from unsorted bulk tissue. This non-tumor lung sample came from over 3 cm beyond the tumor edge. The CDR3 has 15 residues. Germline assignment: CDR1 SGHAT and CDR2 FQNNGV. Comments on this clonotype: A junction end diverges from the germline sequence, so it may reflect a read error.

TCRbeta libraries were built with three rounds of nested PCR, modified from ARM-PCR. TCRdb analysed the multiplex PCR reads with MiXCR anew, one entry per CDR3 protein. The sample holds tens of thousands of distinct CDR3 sequences; around 65% are singletons and the top ten take about a quarter. The J gene is TRBJ2-7, the V gene TRBV11-2; 8 positions match TRBD1. The specimen was distant non-tumor lung tissue. The origin of this receptor is a woman aged 45-65 years with non-small cell lung cancer. The chain's CDR3 is CACSSGTGLTYEQYF. For the CDR3, the DNA is TGCGCCTGCAGCTCGGGGACAGGCCTGACCTACGAGCAGTACTTC.